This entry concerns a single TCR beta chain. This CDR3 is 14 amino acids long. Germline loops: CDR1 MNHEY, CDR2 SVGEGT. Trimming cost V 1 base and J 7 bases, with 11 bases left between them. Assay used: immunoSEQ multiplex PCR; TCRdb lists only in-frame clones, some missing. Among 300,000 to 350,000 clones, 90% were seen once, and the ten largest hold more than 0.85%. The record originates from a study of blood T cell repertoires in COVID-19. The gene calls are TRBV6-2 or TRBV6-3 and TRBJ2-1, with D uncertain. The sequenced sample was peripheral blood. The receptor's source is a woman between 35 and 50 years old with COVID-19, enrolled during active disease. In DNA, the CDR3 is TGTGCCAGCAGTTACTTTGCCCAGGCTAATGAGCAGTTCTTC. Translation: CASSYFAQANEQFF.